Following are 26 T cell receptor beta chains from one sample sequenced in a study of graft-versus-host responses after intestinal transplantation. The table came from immunoSEQ multiplex PCR; TCRdb's copy has only in-frame clones and leaves some out. The data contain tens of thousands of clones, approximately 90% of them singletons. The input for sequencing was PBMCs, taken about 120 days after intestinal transplantation. Receptors were obtained from a human patient who received an intestinal transplant, so some T cells may come from the graft donor.

The rearrangement joins TRBV11-3 to TRBJ2-1; 11 nucleotides match TRBD2. CDR1 and CDR2 from the germline V gene are SGHNT and YENEEA. V lost 4 bases to trimming and J lost 4 bases; unmatched junction nucleotides: 18. The length of the CDR3 is 20 residues. The CDR3: CASSSVAGGSKPTKYNEQFF. Here the CDR3 DNA reads TGTGCCAGCAGCTCAGTAGCGGGAGGGTCTAAGCCCACCAAATACAATGAGCAGTTCTTC.

V gene TRBV28 combines with J gene TRBJ2-7; the D call may be TRBD1 or TRBD2 (5 bases each). The germline CDR1 and CDR2 sequences are MDHEN and SYDVKM. The CDR3 has 14 residues. The germline V and J ends were trimmed by 1 base and 6 bases, with 13 bases remaining between them. The CDR3 coding sequence is TGTGCCAGCAGTTTATTCGCGGCAGGGAGCGAGCAGTACTTC. Its translation: CASSLFAAGSEQYF.

The V call is TRBV9, the J call TRBJ2-7; no clear D gene. Trimming removed 2 bases from V and 1 base from J, with 7 bases in between. This CDR3 region has 13 residues. Germline V gives CDR1 SGDLS, CDR2 YYNGEE. CDR3 sequence reads: CASSVAPSYEQYF. The CDR3 coding sequence is TGTGCCAGCAGCGTGGCGCCGTCCTACGAGCAGTACTTC.

The chain carries TRBV6-6 and TRBJ1-2, with no clear D. Trimming took 7 bases from V and 7 from J, leaving 19 bases between them. Germline lookup yields CDR1 MNHNY and CDR2 SVGAGI (reference sequence). The CDR3 runs 14 residues. CDR3 bases: TGTGCCAGCACCCCGCGGGCGGTTTCTCCTGGCTACACCTTC. It specifies CASTPRAVSPGYTF.

This chain uses TRBV5-4 with TRBJ2-7; 7 bases agree with TRBD1. CDR1 SGHNT and CDR2 YYREEE come from the germline V gene (reference sequence). CDR3 length: 15 residues. The V gene end was trimmed by 4 bases and the J gene end by 5 bases; junction bases not matched to a gene: 12. The DNA of the CDR3 is TGTGCCAGCAGCAACAGCCGACAGGGTGTCGACGAGCAGTACTTC. Translated, it gives CASSNSRQGVDEQYF.

The rearrangement uses TRBV6-1 and TRBJ2-2; perhaps TRBD2 as D (5 bases). Trimming removed 3 bases from V and 6 bases from J, with 14 bases in between. The CDR3 loop spans 15 amino acids. Looked up from germline, CDR1 is MNHNS and CDR2 is SASEGT. CDR3 nucleotide sequence: TGTGCCAGCAGTGACGGGATAATGATCTCCGGGGAGCTGTTTTTT. Protein sequence: CASSDGIMISGELFF.

The gene calls are TRBV18 and TRBJ2-5; no reliable D call. The CDR3 sequence is 12 residues long. V was clipped by 4 bases and J by 2 bases, with 5 bases between them. Germline CDR1 KGHSH, CDR2 LQKENI. CDR3 in DNA: TGTGCCAGCTCACTGGGTCAAGAGACCCAGTACTTC. Its translation: CASSLGQETQYF.

Only a few counts were recorded for this clone. The chain combines TRBV7-6 with TRBJ2-7; 7 nucleotides match TRBD1. Germline CDR1 reads SGHVS; CDR2 reads FNYEAQ. The CDR3 extends over 14 amino acids. Trimming cost V 4 bases and J 1 base; bases outside gene matches: 4. The CDR3 region has the DNA TGTGCCAGCAGCTCCCGACAGGGTTCCTACGAGCAGTACTTC. Protein product: CASSSRQGSYEQYF.

This chain uses TRBV7-9 with TRBJ2-7; D remains unclear. This CDR3 region has 14 residues. CDR1 and CDR2 from the germline V gene are SEHNR and FQNEAQ (reference sequence). Deletions cut 5 bases from V and 3 bases from J, with 14 bases between. DNA for the CDR3: TGTGCCAGCAGCCCCAAACAAGATAACTACGAGCAGTACTTC. It codes for CASSPKQDNYEQYF.

V and J are TRBV28 and TRBJ2-2; tentative D call: TRBD1 (6 bases). The CDR3 contains 17 residues. Germline lookup yields CDR1 MDHEN and CDR2 SYDVKM. The germline V and J ends were trimmed by 0 bases and 5 bases, with 16 bases remaining between them. The chain's CDR3 is CASSLWDLQGFTGELFF. The CDR3 DNA follows: TGTGCCAGCAGTTTATGGGACTTACAGGGTTTTACCGGGGAGCTGTTTTTT.

The V gene is TRBV4-2, the J gene TRBJ2-1; 7 bases align to TRBD1. This CDR3 contains 22 residues. Germline values: CDR1 LGHNA, CDR2 YNFKEQ. Trimming removed 0 bases from V and 4 bases from J; junction bases left unmatched: 24. CDR3 in amino acids: CASSQDLAGLMFGDREYNEQFF. The DNA of the CDR3 is TGTGCCAGCAGCCAAGATCTCGCCGGGCTCATGTTCGGTGACAGGGAGTACAATGAGCAGTTCTTC.

J is TRBJ1-4 and V is TRBV4-1; D is possibly TRBD1 (6 bases). Deletions cut 3 bases from V and 5 bases from J, with 19 bases between. CDR3 size: 17 residues. The germline gives CDR1 MGHRA, CDR2 YSYEKL. In nucleotides, the CDR3 is TGCGCCAGCAGCCAGGGCAGGGGTAGGGGTCGGAATGAAAAACTGTTTTTT. It encodes CASSQGRGRGRNEKLFF.

This clone was seen more than once but under ten times. V and J are TRBV27 and TRBJ2-7; D is unresolved. The CDR3 length is 14 residues. Trimming cost V 6 bases and J 2 bases, with 14 bases left between them. The germline V gene has CDR1 MNHEY and CDR2 SMNVEV (reference sequence). The CDR3 nucleotides are TGTGCCAGCAGGAGGTTGGAGCCCCCCTACGAGCAGTACTTC. Translation: CASRRLEPPYEQYF.

The chain is built from TRBV6-5 and TRBJ2-3; D not resolved. The CDR3 is 14 amino acids. The germline V gene encodes CDR1 MNHEY and CDR2 SVGAGI. The V end was cut by 2 bases, the J end by 2 bases, with 8 bases between. CDR3 loop: CASSYILDTDTQYF. The CDR3 DNA reads as TGTGCCAGCAGTTACATCCTTGACACAGATACGCAGTATTTT.

The CDR3 sequence is CASSLELAGWDNEQFF. The CDR3 region has the DNA TGTGCCAGCAGCTTAGAGTTAGCGGGGTGGGACAATGAGCAGTTCTTC. The genes are TRBV7-8 and TRBJ2-1, with 8 bases matching TRBD2. This CDR3 has 16 amino acids. Per germline, CDR1 SGHVS and CDR2 FQNEAQ. The J segment lost 5 bases and the V segment lost 1 base, leaving 7 bases of the junction unmatched.

This clone has a single count. The chain employs TRBV5-1 and TRBJ2-1, with D perhaps being TRBD1 or TRBD2 (5 bases each). V was pared by 3 bases and J by 2 bases, with 15 bases between. CDR3 length: 16 amino acids. The germline CDR1 and CDR2 sequences are SGHRS and YFSETQ. Here the CDR3 reads CASSWEGWGTYNEQFF. CDR3 DNA: TGCGCCAGCAGCTGGGAAGGTTGGGGGACCTACAATGAGCAGTTCTTC.

The V and J genes are TRBV5-1 and TRBJ2-1, with 8 bases lining up with TRBD1. This CDR3 is 13 amino acids long. V lost 4 bases and J lost 6; bases outside the gene matches: 3. CDR1 is SGHRS, CDR2 YFSETQ, per germline. CDR3 residues: CASSRTGLNEQFF. Here the CDR3 DNA reads TGCGCCAGCAGCCGGACAGGGCTCAATGAGCAGTTCTTC.

V gene TRBV9 combines with J gene TRBJ2-1; 9 bases line up with TRBD2. The V gene's germline CDR1 is SGDLS and CDR2 YYNGEE. V lost 3 bases, J lost 0 bases, and 4 bases stayed unmatched. The length of the CDR3 is 16 residues. The CDR3 reads CASSDSGRSSYNEQFF. The DNA of the CDR3 is TGTGCCAGCAGCGACAGCGGGAGGAGCTCCTACAATGAGCAGTTCTTC.

The chain joins TRBV14 to TRBJ2-3, with a tentative D call TRBD2 (6 bases). Trimming shortened V by 1 base and J by 2 bases, and 10 bases separated the two germline ends. Germline CDR1 SGHDN, CDR2 FVKESK. The CDR3 totals 15 residues. DNA for the CDR3: TGTGCCAGCAGCCAAGGACTAGGGGCCACAGATACGCAGTATTTT. As protein: CASSQGLGATDTQYF.

The J gene is TRBJ1-1, the V gene TRBV19, with D unclear. This CDR3 has 14 amino acids. Germline CDR1 is LNHDA and CDR2 is SQIVND (reference sequence). Trimming stripped 1 base from V and 8 bases from J, with 14 bases between. CDR3 sequence (DNA): TGTGCCAGTAGTATAGTGGGCAGGCTTGGGGAAGCTTTCTTT. This encodes CASSIVGRLGEAFF.

This clone was detected once. The rearrangement links TRBV19 to TRBJ2-2; D perhaps matches TRBD2 (6 bases). Between the trimmed V and J ends, which lost 3 bases and 4 bases, there was a span of 15 bases. Germline values: CDR1 LNHDA, CDR2 SQIVND (reference sequence). The CDR3 spans 16 residues. This chain's CDR3 is CASSMGGNWVTGELFF. The CDR3 bases are TGTGCCAGTAGTATGGGCGGGAATTGGGTCACCGGGGAGCTGTTTTTT.

The chain has TRBV7-8 and TRBJ1-5; no reliable D call. CDR1 and CDR2 (germline): SGHVS, FQNEAQ. V was clipped by 1 base and J by 3 bases, with 10 bases between them. CDR3 length: 15 residues. CDR3 protein: CASSLVSENNQPQHF. The CDR3 region has the DNA TGTGCCAGCAGCTTAGTTTCAGAAAACAATCAGCCCCAGCATTTT. Full variable domain (rest looked up from reference TRBV7-8 and TRBJ1-5): GAGVSQSPRYKVAKRGQDVALRCDPISGHVSLFWYQQALGQGPEFLTYFQNEAQLDKSGLPSDRFFAERPEGSVSTLKIQRTQQEDSAVYLCASSLVSENNQPQHFGDGTRLSIL.

Notes on this clone: The same CDR3 arises from other DNA sequences in this sample as well. This chain joins TRBV28 and TRBJ1-5; 7 bases are a match to TRBD1. Germline CDR1 is MDHEN and CDR2 is SYDVKM. J lost 4 bases, V lost 9 bases, and 12 bases had no gene match. This CDR3 is 15 amino acids long. DNA of the CDR3: TGTGCCAGTAGCCTTAAGACAGGGATTAATCAGCCCCAGCATTTT. Amino acids: CASSLKTGINQPQHF.

The rearrangement links TRBV5-5 to TRBJ2-7, with TRBD1 identical over 7 bases. After removal of 4 bases from V and 4 bases from J, the junction contained 2 bases not matched to a gene. Germline CDR1 reads SGHKS; CDR2 reads YYEKEE (reference sequence). The CDR3 totals 12 residues. CDR3 region: CASSPTGYEQYF. The CDR3 region has the DNA TGTGCCAGCAGCCCGACAGGGTACGAGCAGTACTTC. The entire variable domain, with the rest obtained from reference TRBV5-5 and TRBJ2-7, is as follows: DAGVTQSPTHLIKTRGQQVTLRCSPISGHKSVSWYQQVLGQGPQFIFQYYEKEERGRGNFPDRFSARQFPNYSSELNVNALLLGDSALYLCASSPTGYEQYFGPGTRLTVT.

The chain recombines TRBV12-5 with TRBJ1-5; D is unclear. CDR3 length equals 17 residues. Germline CDR1 and CDR2: LGHNT and FRNRAP. V lost 7 bases, J lost 2 bases, and 21 bases lay in between. CDR3 DNA sequence: TGTGCTAGTGCACCTAAGAGGCCGGGCGATGGCAATCAGCCCCAGCATTTT. It encodes CASAPKRPGDGNQPQHF.

This clone was seen only once. The chain carries TRBV7-9 and TRBJ2-7; TRBD2 is a possible D gene (5 bases). This CDR3 comprises 13 residues. Trimming stripped 5 bases from V and 5 bases from J, with 13 bases between. Looked up from germline, CDR1 is SEHNR and CDR2 is FQNEAQ (reference sequence). The CDR3 DNA is TGTGCCAGCAGCCCGACGACGCGGGACGAGCAGTACTTC. It is translated as CASSPTTRDEQYF.